One sample yielded the 28 T cell receptor beta chains listed below, sequenced in a study of cytomegalovirus exposure and HLA in healthy donors. PCR amplification relied on 60 Vbeta primers (plus 13 Jbeta primers). Produced via immunoSEQ multiplex PCR; TCRdb's table is partial and in-frame only. This sample has about 72,000 clones; roughly four fifths occur once, and the top ten carry 1.9%. The material sequenced was PBMCs. These receptor sequences come from a man in his late teens or twenties in good health and CMV-seronegative.

V gene TRBV7-3 combines with J gene TRBJ2-5; 7 nucleotides match TRBD2. The germline CDR1 and CDR2 sequences are SGHTA and FQGTGA. Trimming took 4 bases from V and 3 from J; bases not matched to a gene: 5. This CDR3 comprises 14 residues. This CDR3 is CASSSFGGKETQYF. The CDR3 DNA is TGTGCCAGCAGCTCTTTCGGGGGGAAAGAGACCCAGTACTTC.

The V call is TRBV5-4, the J call TRBJ2-7, with 10 positions matching TRBD2. The trim removed 5 bases at V and 2 bases at J, leaving 7 bases unmatched. The germline CDR1 and CDR2 sequences are SGHNT and YYREEE (reference sequence). This CDR3 region has 15 residues. The CDR3 reads CASSETSGPTYEQYF. DNA for the CDR3: TGTGCCAGCAGTGAGACTAGCGGGCCGACCTACGAGCAGTACTTC.

The rearrangement uses TRBV4-1 and TRBJ2-5; the D gene is possibly TRBD1 (5 bases). Germline V gives CDR1 MGHRA, CDR2 YSYEKL. The V end lost 4 bases, the J end lost 5 bases, and 11 bases lay between the germline ends. The CDR3 length is 13 residues. The CDR3 here is CASSPQGYETQYF. In DNA, the CDR3 is TGCGCCAGCAGCCCCCAGGGTTATGAGACCCAGTACTTC.

The chain joins TRBV5-6 to TRBJ2-7; no reliable D call. The CDR3 totals 12 residues. Trimming cost V 5 bases and J 6 bases, with 12 bases left between them. The germline CDR1 and CDR2 sequences are SGHDT and YYEEEE. This CDR3 reads CASSNLRGEQYF. The CDR3 DNA reads as TGTGCCAGCAGTAACCTACGTGGCGAGCAGTACTTC.

The chain combines TRBV18 with TRBJ2-1; 9 positions agree with TRBD2. In germline, CDR1 is KGHSH, CDR2 LQKENI. Trimming took 5 bases from V and 5 from J; bases not matched to a gene: 7. The length of the CDR3 is 15 residues. The CDR3 sequence is CASSGKRGANNEQFF. The CDR3 DNA sequence: TGTGCCAGCTCAGGGAAGCGGGGGGCTAACAATGAGCAGTTCTTC.

The chain uses TRBV9 and TRBJ2-6, with TRBD1 matching 7 bases. This CDR3 is built from 18 residues. With 3 bases clipped from V and 0 bases from J, the junction kept 9 bases outside the gene matches. Per the germline V gene, CDR1 is SGDLS and CDR2 is YYNGEE. For the CDR3, the DNA is TGTGCCAGCAGCGCGACGACAGGGCTCCCCTCTGGGGCCAACGTCCTGACTTTC. Its protein product is CASSATTGLPSGANVLTF.

The chain joins TRBV11-2 to TRBJ2-1, with D possibly being TRBD2 (6 bases). Trimming cost V 0 bases and J 7 bases, with 25 bases left between them. The CDR3 runs 19 residues. Germline V gene sequence: CDR1 SGHAT, CDR2 FQNNGV. The CDR3 DNA reads TGTGCCAGCAGCTTAGATACCTCGAGGGTAGCGGCCCGATGGAATGAGCAGTTCTTC. This codes for CASSLDTSRVAARWNEQFF.

This chain joins TRBV27 and TRBJ2-1, with 12 bases that match TRBD2. The CDR3 covers 20 residues. Looked up from germline, CDR1 is MNHEY and CDR2 is SMNVEV (reference sequence). Trimming cost V 5 bases and J 4 bases; bases outside gene matches: 18. The CDR3 protein is CASSATSGSSRTAVYNEQFF. In DNA, the CDR3 is TGTGCCAGCAGTGCGACTAGCGGGAGTTCGCGGACGGCGGTTTACAATGAGCAGTTCTTC.

The V call is TRBV7-9, the J call TRBJ1-1; unclear D gene. The CDR3 has 14 residues. Germline CDR1 and CDR2: SEHNR and FQNEAQ (reference sequence). Deletions cut 1 base from V and 0 bases from J, with 6 bases between. CDR3 sequence: CASSLVVLNTEAFF. CDR3 nucleotide sequence: TGTGCCAGCAGCTTAGTAGTTCTGAACACTGAAGCTTTCTTT.

The chain recombines TRBV7-2 with TRBJ2-7; maybe TRBD1 (6 bases). The V gene lost 3 bases and the J gene lost 5 bases, with 14 bases spanning the gap. Per the germline V gene, CDR1 is SGHTA and CDR2 is FQGNSA. The CDR3 is made up of 14 amino acids. In DNA, the CDR3 is TGTGCCAGCAGCTTCAGGGGTATAGGAAACGAGCAGTACTTC. Amino acids: CASSFRGIGNEQYF. Full variable domain (missing parts from reference TRBV7-2 and TRBJ2-7): GAGVSQSPSNKVTEKGKDVELRCDPISGHTALYWYRQSLGQGLEFLIYFQGNSAPDKSGLPSDRFSAERTGGSVSTLTIQRTQQEDSAVYLCASSFRGIGNEQYFGPGTRLTVT.

This clone was picked up many times. The chain carries TRBV27 and TRBJ1-1, with 7 bases identical to TRBD1. V shed 4 bases and J 8 bases; nucleotides not matched to a gene: 4. CDR3 length equals 12 residues. Looked up from germline, CDR1 is MNHEY and CDR2 is SMNVEV (reference sequence). The CDR3 DNA reads as TGTGCCAGCAGTTCGGGACAGAAGGAAGCTTTCTTT. Translation: CASSSGQKEAFF.

The chain combines TRBV30 with TRBJ1-6, with TRBD1 as a possible D gene (5 bases). The CDR3 length is 13 residues. Germline CDR1 is GTSNPN and CDR2 is SVGIG (reference sequence). The germline V and J ends were trimmed by 4 bases and 4 bases, with 8 bases remaining between them. This chain's CDR3 is CAWIRGYNSPLHF. CDR3 sequence (DNA): TGTGCCTGGATAAGGGGATATAATTCACCCCTCCACTTT.

The chain has TRBV5-1 and TRBJ1-6; D unclear. The CDR3 runs 16 residues. In germline, CDR1 is SGHRS, CDR2 YFSETQ. V was trimmed by 1 base and J by 0 bases, leaving 8 bases between them. CDR3 in DNA: TGCGCCAGCAGCTTGTCTGGGAGCTCCTATAATTCACCCCTCCACTTT. Protein: CASSLSGSSYNSPLHF. Based on the CDR3 plus reference TRBV5-1 and TRBJ1-6, the full variable domain is KAGVTQTPRYLIKTRGQQVTLSCSPISGHRSVSWYQQTPGQGLQFLFEYFSETQRNKGNFPGRFSGRQFSNSRSEMNVSTLELGDSALYLCASSLSGSSYNSPLHFGNGTRLTVT.

A single count supports this clone. This chain connects TRBV11-2 to TRBJ2-2; 8 nucleotides agree with TRBD1. CDR1 is SGHAT and CDR2 is FQNNGV in the germline V gene. V was clipped by 1 base and J by 4 bases; unmatched bases: 5. The CDR3 runs to 16 residues. CDR3 bases: TGTGCCAGCAGCTTAGCGGACAGGGTCGGCACCGGGGAGCTGTTTTTT. It codes for CASSLADRVGTGELFF.

This chain links TRBV2 with TRBJ1-5; TRBD1 aligns across 11 bases. J gave up 3 bases and V 6 bases, and 4 bases lay outside the gene matches. The V gene's germline CDR1 is SNHLY and CDR2 FYNNEI. The CDR3 sequence is 15 residues long. The CDR3 DNA follows: TGTGCCAGCAGCGAGGACAGGGGGCCCAATCAGCCCCAGCATTTT. It encodes CASSEDRGPNQPQHF.

J is TRBJ1-1 and V is TRBV14; D possibly corresponds to TRBD1 (6 bases). Trimming shortened V by 4 bases and J by 1 base, and 10 bases separated the two germline ends. The germline V gene has CDR1 SGHDN and CDR2 FVKESK. The CDR3 contains 14 residues. The CDR3 nucleotides are TGTGCCAGCAGCCCGGGACAATGGAACACTGAAGCTTTCTTT. Its protein is CASSPGQWNTEAFF.

The DNA for the CDR3 is TGTGCCAGTAGTACAGGCGTACCCGATGAACTGTTTTTT. It yields the protein CASSTGVPDELFF. The chain combines TRBV19 with TRBJ1-4; D is ambiguous. CDR3 length equals 13 residues. Germline V gene lookup returns CDR1 LNHDA and CDR2 SQIVND (reference sequence). V dropped 4 bases and J dropped 12 bases, with 15 bases sitting between them.

The CDR3 DNA follows: TGCGCCAGCAGCTTGAACGTCGAGACAGGGGGCACAGATACGCAGTATTTT. Amino acids: CASSLNVETGGTDTQYF. The rearrangement joins TRBV5-1 to TRBJ2-3, with 8 bases aligning to TRBD1. The germline gives CDR1 SGHRS, CDR2 YFSETQ. V lost 1 base to trimming and J lost 1 base; unmatched junction nucleotides: 8. The CDR3 is 17 residues long.

V gene TRBV28 combines with J gene TRBJ2-1; a possible D gene is TRBD1 (5 bases). With 11 bases removed from V and 4 bases from J, the gap between germline ends came to 12 bases. From germline, CDR1 is MDHEN and CDR2 SYDVKM. The CDR3 has 12 residues. CDR3 in DNA: TGTGCCCTCCAGGGCTCTTACAATGAGCAGTTCTTC. This encodes CALQGSYNEQFF. The full variable domain, its missing parts supplied by reference TRBV28 and TRBJ2-1, is DVKVTQSSRYLVKRTGEKVFLECVQDMDHENMFWYRQDPGLGLRLIYFSYDVKMKEKGDIPEGYSVSREKKERFSLILESASTNQTSMYLCALQGSYNEQFFGPGTRLTVL.

This clone was found a few times. V and J are TRBV6-4 and TRBJ1-6, with a tentative D call TRBD1 (6 bases). This CDR3 has 15 amino acids. CDR1 MRHNA and CDR2 SNTAGT come from the germline V gene. V lost 0 bases to trimming and J lost 9 bases, with 12 bases between them. CDR3 residues: CASSDSMAGVSPLHF. The CDR3 DNA is TGTGCCAGCAGTGACTCCATGGCAGGGGTTTCACCCCTCCACTTT.

This chain links TRBV14 with TRBJ2-1; 10 bases are a match to TRBD2. The CDR3 consists of 15 residues. Trimming cost V 4 bases and J 3 bases; bases outside gene matches: 3. Germline V gene data show CDR1 as SGHDN and CDR2 as FVKESK. The CDR3 DNA is TGTGCCAGCAGCCCCGGACTAGCGGACTACAATGAGCAGTTCTTC. Protein product: CASSPGLADYNEQFF.

CDR3 sequence: CAWSDRNRVYGYTF. CDR3 DNA sequence: TGTGCCTGGAGTGATAGGAACAGGGTCTACGGCTACACCTTC. The V call is TRBV30, the J call TRBJ1-2; TRBD1 is a possible D gene (6 bases). Trimming shortened V by 1 base and J by 8 bases, and 17 bases separated the two germline ends. Germline V lookup: CDR1 GTSNPN, CDR2 SVGIG (reference sequence). The CDR3 is 14 amino acids.

The chain is built from TRBV4-3 and TRBJ2-2; TRBD2 matches at 7 bases. V was clipped by 0 bases and J by 4 bases; unmatched bases: 8. Germline values: CDR1 LGHNA, CDR2 YSLEER. The CDR3 covers 17 residues. The CDR3 loop is CASSQEAGRKGTGELFF. The CDR3 region has the DNA TGCGCCAGCAGCCAAGAAGCGGGGCGGAAAGGCACCGGGGAGCTGTTTTTT.

The V call is TRBV5-1, the J call TRBJ2-2, with TRBD1 matching 9 bases. V was pared by 4 bases and J by 4 bases, with 8 bases of the junction left unmatched. CDR3 length: 16 amino acids. The germline gives CDR1 SGHRS, CDR2 YFSETQ. The CDR3 here is CASSRGGQGSTGELFF. The CDR3 region has the DNA TGCGCCAGCAGCCGCGGGGGACAGGGATCCACCGGGGAGCTGTTTTTT.

The gene calls are TRBV28 and TRBJ2-1, with TRBD1 as a possible D gene (6 bases). Germline V CDR1 and CDR2: MDHEN, SYDVKM. V shed 8 bases and J shed 4 bases, with 27 bases lying between them. The CDR3 runs 18 residues. The CDR3 loop is CASAPRGSGDTVYNEQFF. CDR3 nucleotide sequence: TGTGCCAGCGCCCCCCGGGGTTCAGGGGACACCGTATACAATGAGCAGTTCTTC.

The V call is TRBV28, the J call TRBJ2-6, with 16 bases identical to TRBD2. Unmatched junction bases numbered 11, after V lost 3 bases and J lost 3 bases. Germline CDR1 reads MDHEN; CDR2 reads SYDVKM. The CDR3 contains 21 residues. Here the CDR3 reads CASSFQRPGLAGGRGANVLTF. CDR3 sequence (DNA): TGTGCCAGCAGTTTCCAGCGCCCGGGACTAGCGGGAGGGCGTGGGGCCAACGTCCTGACTTTC.

The J gene is TRBJ2-7, the V gene TRBV5-1; TRBD1 agrees at 8 bases. V dropped 6 bases and J dropped 2; count of bases not matched to a gene: 7. This CDR3 spans 14 amino acids. Germline V gives CDR1 SGHRS, CDR2 YFSETQ. The CDR3 region is CASKFGQGAYEQYF. As DNA, the CDR3 is TGCGCCAGCAAGTTCGGACAGGGCGCCTACGAGCAGTACTTC.

V usage is TRBV7-2 and J usage is TRBJ2-1, with D tentatively TRBD2 (6 bases). This CDR3 region has 15 residues. V lost 1 base to trimming and J lost 6 bases, with 13 bases between them. Germline lookup yields CDR1 SGHTA and CDR2 FQGNSA. CDR3 amino acids: CASSLGTTTSNEQFF. CDR3 nucleotides: TGTGCCAGCAGCTTAGGGACTACAACTTCCAATGAGCAGTTCTTC.